This T cell receptor (beta chain) was identified during a study of response to subunit inactivated influenza vaccine. Study-wide findings and caveats: Only a handful of new T cells, the authors suggested, are recruited with each seasonal influenza vaccination.

As to this clonotype: What it binds is not known.

CDR3 length equals 14 residues. The germline V gene has CDR1 SNHLY and CDR2 FYNNEI. Trimming left V 6 bases short and J 0 bases short, with 12 bases between. In TCRdb, the RT-PCR reads were re-called with MiXCR into one record per CDR3 protein. The table includes 600,000 to 700,000 distinct CDR3 sequences, around 15% detected once. This TCR came from a man over 45 who received an inactivated influenza vaccine. Sample: PBMCs from blood, taken 14 to 15 days before vaccination. The rearrangement links TRBV2 to TRBJ2-7; no clear D gene. This chain's CDR3 is CASRRSGGSYEQYF. CDR3 in DNA: TGTGCCAGCAGGAGGAGTGGCGGCTCCTACGAGCAGTACTTC. The full variable domain, rest sourced from reference TRBV2 and TRBJ2-7, is EPEVTQTPSHQVTQMGQEVILRCVPISNHLYFYWYRQILGQKVEFLVSFYNNEISEKSEIFDDQFSVERPDGSNFTLKIRSTKLEDSAMYFCASRRSGGSYEQYFGPGTRLTVT.